Presented here are 32 T cell receptor beta chains from one specimen sequenced in a study of blood T cell repertoires in COVID-19. Clones were sequenced by immunoSEQ multiplex PCR, and TCRdb holds only the in-frame ones, with some missing. This sample has over 250,000 clones; about 89% occur once, and the top ten carry approximately 2.5%. Sequencing used PBMCs or T cells enriched from blood (not recorded which). These TCRs come from a woman under 30 who had recovered from COVID-19.

The rearrangement links TRBV5-1 to TRBJ2-7; 7 nucleotides align to TRBD2. There are 15 residues in the CDR3. Germline trimming cut 2 bases from V and 4 bases from J; bases unmatched to any gene: 9. Germline V gene lookup returns CDR1 SGHRS and CDR2 YFSETQ. The CDR3 loop is CASSFWTRLGYEQYF. The CDR3, as DNA: TGCGCCAGCAGCTTCTGGACTAGGCTAGGTTACGAGCAGTACTTC.

This rearrangement joins TRBV28 to TRBJ1-3; the match to TRBD1 covers 8 bases. J was trimmed by 7 bases and V by 3 bases; bases with no gene match: 8. This CDR3 comprises 15 residues. Germline V CDR1 and CDR2: MDHEN, SYDVKM. The CDR3 DNA reads TGTGCCAGCAGTTTGGGACAGGAGATCGGGAACACCATATATTTT. As protein: CASSLGQEIGNTIYF. The full variable domain, completed using reference TRBV28 and TRBJ1-3, is DVKVTQSSRYLVKRTGEKVFLECVQDMDHENMFWYRQDPGLGLRLIYFSYDVKMKEKGDIPEGYSVSREKKERFSLILESASTNQTSMYLCASSLGQEIGNTIYFGEGSWLTVV.

DNA of the CDR3: TGTGCCAGCAGCCAACGAATAGGGACAGGGACTGAAGCTTTCTTT. This gives the protein CASSQRIGTGTEAFF. The genes are TRBV3-1 (or the pseudogene TRBV3-2) and TRBJ1-1, with 9 nucleotides matching TRBD1. The CDR3 is 15 residues long. In germline, CDR1 is LGHDT, CDR2 YNNKEL (reference sequence). V was pared by 2 bases and J by 5 bases, with 6 bases of the junction left unmatched.

The chain combines TRBV5-8 with TRBJ1-2, with 7 bases lining up with TRBD1. The CDR3 is 13 amino acids. In germline, CDR1 is SGHTS, CDR2 YDEGEE. The V and J ends lost 4 bases and 7 bases, in that order; junction bases with no gene match: 7. CDR3 nucleotides: TGTGCCAGCAGCCGGAGGGGGCTCGGTGGCTACACCTTC. It is translated as CASSRRGLGGYTF.

The gene calls are TRBV5-8 and TRBJ1-2; D perhaps matches TRBD1 (6 bases). This CDR3 is 18 amino acids long. Germline lookup yields CDR1 SGHTS and CDR2 YDEGEE. V lost 4 bases and J 2 bases, leaving 24 bases between the germline ends. CDR3 in DNA: TGTGCCAGCAGCCCACGATATGGGGGGGGCGCCCAAAACTATGGCTACACCTTC. Amino acids: CASSPRYGGGAQNYGYTF.

This clone was seen a few times. This chain links TRBV4-3 with TRBJ1-1; D unclear. Germline assignment: CDR1 LGHNA and CDR2 YSLEER. Trimming stripped 0 bases from V and 5 bases from J, with 10 bases between. The CDR3 runs 14 residues. CDR3 coding DNA: TGCGCCAGCAGCCAAGATTTCAGTCAGACTGAAGCTTTCTTT. It codes for CASSQDFSQTEAFF.

The V gene is TRBV6-6, the J gene TRBJ1-2; D is perhaps TRBD1 (6 bases). Germline CDR1 reads MNHNY; CDR2 reads SVGAGI (reference sequence). The CDR3 is 15 amino acids. V dropped 2 bases and J dropped 5 bases, with 15 bases sitting between them. The CDR3 is CASSYGRGSRYGYTF. The CDR3 DNA sequence: TGTGCCAGCAGTTACGGGAGGGGGAGCAGATATGGCTACACCTTC.

This sequence joins TRBV6-5 and TRBJ1-3; D unresolved. The germline V gene encodes CDR1 MNHEY and CDR2 SVGAGI. The CDR3 runs 12 residues. V was trimmed by 6 bases and J by 7 bases, leaving 10 bases between them. The CDR3 loop is CASSTYGNTIYF. As DNA, the CDR3 is TGTGCCAGCAGCACTTATGGTAACACCATATATTTT.

The rearrangement links TRBV10-2 to TRBJ1-1, with TRBD1 matching over 12 bases. Germline V gene sequence: CDR1 WSHSY, CDR2 SAAADI. Trimming cost V 7 bases and J 7 bases; bases outside gene matches: 10. This CDR3 comprises 15 residues. CDR3 sequence reads: CASTTGTGGAGEAFF. The CDR3 DNA reads as TGCGCCAGCACCACCGGGACAGGGGGCGCAGGTGAAGCTTTCTTT.

The V call is TRBV7-2, the J call TRBJ2-1, with TRBD1 as a possible D gene (5 bases). CDR1 and CDR2 (germline): SGHTA, FQGNSA. CDR3 length: 15 amino acids. The V end was cut by 1 base, the J end by 3 bases, with 10 bases between. The CDR3 DNA reads TGTGCCAGCAGCTTAGACCAGGGAAGCTACAATGAGCAGTTCTTC. Translation gives CASSLDQGSYNEQFF.

V usage is TRBV19 and J usage is TRBJ1-1; no firm D call. The V gene lost 7 bases and the J gene lost 0 bases, with 3 bases spanning the gap. Germline loops: CDR1 LNHDA, CDR2 SQIVND (reference sequence). This CDR3 is 11 amino acids long. The DNA for the CDR3 is TGTGCCAGTACCTTGAACACTGAAGCTTTCTTT. This gives the protein CASTLNTEAFF.

The rearrangement links TRBV4-1 to TRBJ1-1; 10 bases agree with TRBD1. Germline-derived CDR1 and CDR2 are MGHRA and YSYEKL. The V segment lost 1 base and the J segment 11 bases; nucleotides outside the gene matches: 4. The CDR3 has 13 residues. DNA of the CDR3: TGCGCCAGCAGCCAAGTCGGGACAGGGGACGCTTTCTTT. This codes for CASSQVGTGDAFF.

The V call is TRBV30, the J call TRBJ1-4; 7 bases line up with TRBD1. The CDR3 has 13 amino acids. V lost 7 bases, J lost 7 bases, and 9 bases stayed unmatched. Germline assignment: CDR1 GTSNPN and CDR2 SVGIG (reference sequence). Written as DNA, the CDR3 is TGTGCCTCACCCGGGACAGAGGGTGAAAAACTGTTTTTT. Amino acid sequence: CASPGTEGEKLFF.

Notes on this clone: The junction does not match germline at one end; this may be a read error. V usage is TRBV19 and J usage is TRBJ2-5; weak D call: TRBD1 (6 bases). This CDR3 region has 14 residues. Looked up from germline, CDR1 is LNHDA and CDR2 is SQIVND (reference sequence). The CDR3 DNA is TGTGCCAGTAGTACCACAGGGAGACAAGGGACCCAGTACTTC. It specifies CASSTTGRQGTQYF.

V and J are TRBV5-4 and TRBJ2-7; D is possibly TRBD1 (6 bases). CDR1 is SGHNT, CDR2 YYREEE, per germline (reference sequence). The V and J ends lost 0 bases and 0 bases respectively, with 13 bases between them. This CDR3 has 16 residues. CDR3 in amino acids: CASSLARQGSSYEQYF. CDR3 sequence (DNA): TGTGCCAGCAGCTTGGCCCGCCAGGGGAGCTCCTACGAGCAGTACTTC. Looking up the rest from reference TRBV5-4 and TRBJ2-7 gives the full variable domain: ETGVTQSPTHLIKTRGQQVTLRCSSQSGHNTVSWYQQALGQGPQFIFQYYREEENGRGNFPPRFSGLQFPNYSSELNVNALELDDSALYLCASSLARQGSSYEQYFGPGTRLTVT.

The chain is built from TRBV4-3 and TRBJ1-4; possibly TRBD1 for D (6 bases). Trimming removed 4 bases at V and 0 bases at J, with 12 bases between. CDR3 length: 16 amino acids. CDR1 is LGHNA and CDR2 is YSLEER in the germline V gene. CDR3 sequence: CASSLGQLATNEKLFF. The CDR3 DNA sequence: TGCGCCAGCAGCCTGGGACAACTTGCAACTAATGAAAAACTGTTTTTT.

The rearrangement uses TRBV27 and TRBJ1-2; D unclear. Trimming shortened V by 4 bases and J by 8 bases, and 14 bases separated the two germline ends. The germline V gene has CDR1 MNHEY and CDR2 SMNVEV (reference sequence). CDR3 length: 13 residues. The CDR3 is CASSSRQLQGYTF. CDR3 sequence (DNA): TGTGCCAGCAGTTCCCGTCAGTTGCAAGGCTACACCTTC.

The chain couples TRBV2 to TRBJ2-3; 8 bases line up with TRBD2. V was clipped by 5 bases and J by 0 bases; unmatched bases: 7. The CDR3 length is 16 residues. Germline loops: CDR1 SNHLY, CDR2 FYNNEI. In DNA form, the CDR3 reads TGTGCCAGCAGTTTAGCGGGACCAACTAGCACAGATACGCAGTATTTT. Its translation is CASSLAGPTSTDTQYF.

This clone was seen a few times. The V gene is TRBV7-9, the J gene TRBJ1-1; D gene unclear. Germline loops: CDR1 SEHNR, CDR2 FQNEAQ (reference sequence). Deletions cut 6 bases from V and 10 bases from J, with 12 bases between. This CDR3 region has 11 residues. CDR3 DNA sequence: TGTGCCAGCAGTCCGAAGGAGGCAGCTTTCTTT. Its translation is CASSPKEAAFF. The whole variable domain, remainder taken from reference TRBV7-9 and TRBJ1-1, is DTGVSQNPRHKITKRGQNVTFRCDPISEHNRLYWYRQTLGQGPEFLTYFQNEAQLEKSRLLSDRFSAERPKGSFSTLEIQRTEQGDSAMYLCASSPKEAAFFGQGTRLTVV.

This chain joins TRBV6-1 and TRBJ1-2, with D possibly TRBD1 on 6 matching bases. V shed 1 base and J shed 3 bases, with 12 bases lying between them. CDR1 is MNHNS, CDR2 SASEGT, per germline. This CDR3 has 15 residues. The CDR3 nucleotides are TGTGCCAGCAGTGAAGAATGGGGGCGCGACTATGGCTACACCTTC. Amino acids: CASSEEWGRDYGYTF.

The chain is built from TRBV5-1 and TRBJ2-1; the D gene is possibly TRBD2 (7 bases). Germline-derived CDR1 and CDR2 are SGHRS and YFSETQ. V was pared by 1 base and J by 10 bases, with 12 bases between. CDR3 size: 13 residues. CDR3 sequence reads: CASSLSGGKEQFF. The DNA for the CDR3 is TGCGCCAGCAGCTTGTCGGGGGGCAAGGAGCAGTTCTTC.

A single count supports this clone. This chain uses TRBV7-3 with TRBJ2-1, with 10 bases matching TRBD1. The length of the CDR3 is 15 residues. Germline V gives CDR1 SGHTA, CDR2 FQGTGA. J was trimmed by 7 bases and V by 3 bases; bases with no gene match: 6. DNA of the CDR3: TGTGCCAGCAGCTTTCGACAGGGGGCTCGAAATGAGCAGTTCTTC. Encoded protein: CASSFRQGARNEQFF.

The V call is TRBV5-1, the J call TRBJ2-2, with 7 bases aligning to TRBD2. This CDR3 is 16 amino acids long. Germline V gene lookup returns CDR1 SGHRS and CDR2 YFSETQ. The ends lost 0 bases at V and 4 bases at J; junction bases unmatched: 6. CDR3 sequence (DNA): TGCGCCAGCAGCTTGGAAACTAGCGTGGCCACCGGGGAGCTGTTTTTT. It translates to CASSLETSVATGELFF. The entire variable domain, with the rest obtained from reference TRBV5-1 and TRBJ2-2, is as follows: KAGVTQTPRYLIKTRGQQVTLSCSPISGHRSVSWYQQTPGQGLQFLFEYFSETQRNKGNFPGRFSGRQFSNSRSEMNVSTLELGDSALYLCASSLETSVATGELFFGEGSRLTVL.

The chain uses TRBV19 and TRBJ1-1, with no clear D. The V end lost 4 bases, the J end lost 2 bases, and 14 bases lay between the germline ends. This CDR3 has 15 residues. The germline V gene has CDR1 LNHDA and CDR2 SQIVND (reference sequence). The CDR3, as DNA: TGTGCCAGTAGTACTTCGAACCTTAGAAACACTGAAGCTTTCTTT. Residues: CASSTSNLRNTEAFF.

V and J are TRBV7-2 and TRBJ1-1, with D hard to call. The CDR3 is made up of 13 amino acids. Germline V gene sequence: CDR1 SGHTA, CDR2 FQGNSA. Trimming left V 4 bases short and J 3 bases short, with 9 bases between. CDR3 sequence: CASSYFTDTEAFF. The CDR3 DNA is TGTGCCAGCAGCTATTTCACGGACACTGAAGCTTTCTTT.

V and J are TRBV29-1 and TRBJ2-7; a possible D gene is TRBD2 (5 bases). There are 13 residues in the CDR3. The germline CDR1 and CDR2 sequences are SQVTM and ANQGSEA. Trimming took 7 bases from V and 6 from J, leaving 19 bases between them. The CDR3 sequence: CSAHGVYSSEQYF. The CDR3 nucleotides read TGCAGCGCCCACGGGGTGTATAGCAGCGAGCAGTACTTC.

The rearrangement uses TRBV12-3 or TRBV12-4 and TRBJ2-7, with D maybe TRBD2 (5 bases). V lost 5 bases to trimming and J lost 5 bases, with 13 bases between them. This CDR3 is 13 amino acids long. The chain's CDR3 is CASSLERVDEQYF. DNA of the CDR3: TGTGCCAGCAGTCTAGAGAGGGTAGACGAGCAGTACTTC.

The chain uses TRBV5-1 and TRBJ2-1; the match to TRBD2 covers 9 bases. The CDR3 loop spans 16 amino acids. V shed 1 base and J 5 bases; nucleotides not matched to a gene: 7. Germline CDR1 is SGHRS and CDR2 is YFSETQ. CDR3 sequence: CASSLIGLAMDNEQFF. Here the CDR3 DNA reads TGCGCCAGCAGCTTGATAGGACTAGCGATGGACAATGAGCAGTTCTTC.

The genes are TRBV5-8 and TRBJ1-5; 8 bases fit TRBD1. The ends lost 3 bases at V and 0 bases at J; junction bases unmatched: 2. This CDR3 is built from 15 residues. Germline values: CDR1 SGHTS, CDR2 YDEGEE. As DNA, the CDR3 is TGTGCCAGCAGCTGGGGGACAGGTAGCAATCAGCCCCAGCATTTT. It translates to CASSWGTGSNQPQHF.

Here the CDR3 reads CASSLTSYTGELFF. CDR3 coding DNA: TGCGCCAGCAGCCTGACTAGTTATACCGGGGAGCTGTTTTTT. The chain is built from TRBV5-1 and TRBJ2-2; D possibly corresponds to TRBD2 (6 bases). From germline, CDR1 is SGHRS and CDR2 YFSETQ. This CDR3 is built from 14 residues. V was trimmed by 4 bases and J by 5 bases, leaving 12 bases between them.

This clone was seen only once. The chain is built from TRBV11-2 and TRBJ2-4; D is ambiguous. This CDR3 comprises 17 residues. With 5 bases removed from V and 0 bases from J, the gap between germline ends came to 17 bases. The germline V gene encodes CDR1 SGHAT and CDR2 FQNNGV. The CDR3 DNA reads TGTGCCAGCAGCCCCGAGTACAGTCGGATAGCCAAAAACATTCAGTACTTC. Translation: CASSPEYSRIAKNIQYF. The full variable domain, its missing parts supplied by reference TRBV11-2 and TRBJ2-4, is EAGVAQSPRYKIIEKRQSVAFWCNPISGHATLYWYQQILGQGPKLLIQFQNNGVVDDSQLPKDRFSAERLKGVDSTLKIQPAKLEDSAVYLCASSPEYSRIAKNIQYFGAGTRLSVL.

The rearrangement uses TRBV19 and TRBJ1-2; 7 nucleotides line up with TRBD1. Germline CDR1 reads LNHDA; CDR2 reads SQIVND (reference sequence). The CDR3 consists of 13 residues. Trimming took 7 bases from V and 6 from J; bases not matched to a gene: 8. The CDR3 here is CASNPTGENGYTF. The CDR3 region has the DNA TGTGCCAGTAATCCTACAGGGGAAAATGGCTACACCTTC.